This T cell receptor beta chain is drawn from a study of blood T cell repertoires in COVID-19. At the level of the study: T cells, B-cell-depleted T cells, or PBMCs provided the cDNA or gDNA that served as material.

The table came from immunoSEQ multiplex PCR; TCRdb's copy has only in-frame clones and leaves some out. The sample yields 120,000 to 150,000 clones, over 70% seen once. There are 14 residues in the CDR3. CDR1 and CDR2 (germline): LGHDT, YNNKEL (reference sequence). The V end lost 4 bases, the J end lost 2 bases, and 11 bases lay between the germline ends. Sequencing was done on a sample of peripheral blood. The V and J genes are TRBV3-1 (or the pseudogene TRBV3-2) and TRBJ1-1, with D possibly being TRBD1 (6 bases). The clonotype comes from a man aged 55 to 70 with active or convalescent COVID-19. CDR3 sequence: CASSPVTGNTEAFF. CDR3 nucleotides: TGTGCCAGCAGCCCGGTGACAGGCAACACTGAAGCTTTCTTT.